The TCR beta chain under discussion was sequenced for a study of blood T cell repertoires in COVID-19. About the research overall: The origin of the acute and convalescent COVID-19 samples was the United States, Italy and Spain.

Enrolment of Seattle patients took place during active infection, and they were followed longitudinally. As originally analysed: Reference gene primer amplification in the assay estimated nucleated cell counts. Here immunoSEQ multiplex PCR was the method, and the copy in TCRdb shows in-frame clones only, minus some. V and J calls and clone size come straight from that table; D and trimming were deduced from the DNA. The sample shows approximately 500,000 clones, roughly 89% of them seen only once. The V segment lost 5 bases and the J segment 3 bases; nucleotides outside the gene matches: 6. The CDR3 sequence is 16 residues long. The germline CDR1 and CDR2 sequences are LNHDA and SQIVND (reference sequence).

This TCR came from a woman in her 50s with COVID-19, enrolled during active disease. The sequencing input was peripheral blood. The chain employs TRBV19 and TRBJ2-1, with TRBD1 matching over 11 bases. The CDR3 region has the DNA TGTGCCAGTAGTCCTCCCGGGACAGGGGGCTACAATGAGCAGTTCTTC. Translating gives CASSPPGTGGYNEQFF.